These T cell receptor beta chains were read from a single sample in a study of CD8 T cells in Susac syndrome. TCRdb re-called the immunoSEQ multiplex PCR reads through MiXCR, storing one row per CDR3 protein. In the table there are about 120,000 distinct CDR3 sequences, 94% of which are singletons. Input material: CD4+ T cells from PBMCs. The source of these receptors is a human donor in good health. Each CDR3 is given with its conserved first and last residue. A D gene is named only where the DNA matches it firmly. Not all rows give a size; the values are once, few, many and, for expanded clones, a class.

cdr3_aa | cdr3_nt | cdr3_length | clone_size | j_call | d_call | v_call
CASSVPRTSGSESNTGELFF | TGTGCCAGCAGTGTACCAAGGACTAGCGGGAGCGAATCGAACACCGGGGAGCTGTTTTTT | 20 | - | TRBJ2-2 | TRBD2 | TRBV6-2/TRBV6-3
CASSSLSGANVLTF | TGTGCCAGCAGCTCCCTGTCTGGGGCCAACGTCCTGACTTTC | 14 | once | TRBJ2-6 | - | TRBV7-2
CASSFRPTSGSIPYNEQFF | TGTGCCAGCAGCTTTAGACCGACTAGCGGGAGTATTCCCTACAATGAGCAGTTCTTC | 19 | - | TRBJ2-1 | TRBD2 | TRBV7-8
CASSSDLGGQPQHF | TGTGCCAGCAGTTCAGATCTCGGGGGGCAGCCCCAGCATTTT | 14 | - | TRBJ1-5 | - | TRBV12-3/TRBV12-4
CASSRSGQQETQYF | TGTGCCAGCAGCCGCTCAGGACAGCAAGAGACCCAGTACTTC | 14 | - | TRBJ2-5 | - | TRBV7-3
CASSLTGGLQGRETQYF | TGCGCCAGCAGCTTGACCGGGGGCTTACAGGGACGAGAGACCCAGTACTTC | 17 | - | TRBJ2-5 | - | TRBV5-1
CASSRGLGDTGELFF | TGTGCCAGCTCACGGGGACTTGGAGACACCGGGGAGCTGTTTTTT | 15 | - | TRBJ2-2 | - | TRBV18
CASSTPGLGAYEQYF | TGTGCCAGCAGTACTCCGGGACTAGGCGCCTACGAGCAGTACTTC | 15 | - | TRBJ2-7 | TRBD2 | TRBV28
CASSLEGRVDYGYTF | TGTGCCAGCAGTTTAGAGGGGAGGGTCGACTATGGCTACACCTTC | 15 | - | TRBJ1-2 | - | TRBV12-3/TRBV12-4
CASSALWKTGTGEKLFF | TGTGCCAGCAGCGCCTTATGGAAGACAGGGACGGGAGAAAAACTGTTTTTT | 17 | once | TRBJ1-4 | TRBD1 | TRBV5-8
CAIGGYIIYEQYF | TGTGCCATCGGTGGGTATATAATCTACGAGCAGTACTTC | 13 | - | TRBJ2-7 | - | TRBV28
CASSSPGQRGSYNSPLHF | TGTGCCAGCAGCTCCCCGGGACAGCGGGGCTCCTATAATTCACCCCTCCACTTT | 18 | once | TRBJ1-6 | TRBD1 | TRBV28
CASKRGQGSYEQYF | TGTGCCAGCAAGAGGGGACAGGGCTCCTACGAGCAGTACTTC | 14 | - | TRBJ2-7 | TRBD1 | TRBV6-5
CASSLQGWNTEAFF | TGTGCCAGCAGCTTACAGGGTTGGAACACTGAAGCTTTCTTT | 14 | - | TRBJ1-1 | - | TRBV5-6
CASSLYRGAGTGELFF | TGTGCCAGCAGTTTATATCGGGGGGCGGGCACCGGGGAGCTGTTTTTT | 16 | - | TRBJ2-2 | - | TRBV27
CSVSGRAWNEQFF | TGCAGCGTTAGCGGGAGGGCGTGGAATGAGCAGTTCTTC | 13 | - | TRBJ2-1 | TRBD2 | TRBV29-1
CASRPPEAGYTF | TGTGCCAGCAGACCCCCGGAGGCCGGCTACACCTTC | 12 | - | TRBJ1-2 | - | TRBV6-2/TRBV6-3
CASRVDGPGTYGYTF | TGTGCCAGTAGAGTGGACGGCCCGGGGACTTATGGCTACACCTTC | 15 | - | TRBJ1-2 | - | TRBV19
CSALRSVTGELFF | TGCAGTGCCCTCCGAAGTGTTACCGGGGAGCTGTTTTTT | 13 | once | TRBJ2-2 | - | TRBV20-1
CASSVDLKDTIYF | TGTGCCAGCAGCGTGGACCTGAAGGACACCATATATTTT | 13 | - | TRBJ1-3 | - | TRBV9
CASSQDLRTGGGEQYF | TGTGCCAGCAGCCAAGATCTTCGGACAGGGGGGGGAGAGCAGTACTTC | 16 | - | TRBJ2-7 | TRBD1 | TRBV3-1
CASSWTVSNEQFF | TGTGCCAGCAGTTGGACCGTCTCAAATGAGCAGTTCTTC | 13 | - | TRBJ2-1 | - | TRBV6-2/TRBV6-3
CASGPGGTTDTQYF | TGTGCTAGTGGTCCCGGGGGGACTACAGATACGCAGTATTTT | 14 | once | TRBJ2-3 | TRBD2 | TRBV12-5
CASSPAGGRGTDTQYF | TGTGCCAGCAGCCCAGCGGGAGGGCGAGGCACAGATACGCAGTATTTT | 16 | - | TRBJ2-3 | TRBD2 | TRBV3-1
CASSERWYNEQFF | TGTGCCAGCAGTGAAAGATGGTACAATGAGCAGTTCTTC | 13 | - | TRBJ2-1 | - | TRBV2
CASSWERKGTQYF | TGTGCCAGCAGCTGGGAAAGAAAAGGGACCCAGTACTTC | 13 | - | TRBJ2-5 | - | TRBV5-8
CASSQDGVGEAFF | TGTGCCAGCAGCCAAGATGGAGTGGGTGAAGCTTTCTTT | 13 | - | TRBJ1-1 | - | TRBV3-1
CAWGAGETQYF | TGTGCCTGGGGGGCGGGAGAGACCCAGTACTTC | 11 | - | TRBJ2-5 | - | TRBV30
CASSQGTDEKLFF | TGTGCCAGCAGCCAAGGAACGGATGAAAAACTGTTTTTT | 13 | - | TRBJ1-4 | - | TRBV3-1
CAWSVGGIRPQHF | TGTGCCTGGAGTGTAGGCGGGATAAGGCCCCAGCATTTT | 13 | - | TRBJ1-5 | - | TRBV30
CASRETGYDLDTQYF | TGTGCCAGTAGGGAGACAGGGTACGATTTGGATACGCAGTATTTT | 15 | - | TRBJ2-3 | TRBD1 | TRBV19
CASSLLAGHNEQFF | TGTGCCAGCAGCTTGCTAGCCGGTCACAATGAGCAGTTCTTC | 14 | - | TRBJ2-1 | - | TRBV5-6
CASTLGSGTANTEAFF | TGTGCCAGCACCCTAGGATCCGGGACAGCCAACACTGAAGCTTTCTTT | 16 | - | TRBJ1-1 | TRBD1 | TRBV5-4
CASSVDPDSDTQYF | TGTGCCAGCAGCGTAGATCCAGATTCGGATACGCAGTATTTT | 14 | - | TRBJ2-3 | - | TRBV9
CASSPTGVEETQYF | TGTGCCAGCTCCCCGACAGGGGTCGAAGAGACCCAGTACTTC | 14 | - | TRBJ2-5 | TRBD1 | TRBV3-1
CASSVTGAGTEAFF | TGTGCCAGCAGCGTTACCGGGGCGGGCACTGAAGCTTTCTTT | 14 | - | TRBJ1-1 | - | TRBV13
CASAFSGMTDTQYF | TGTGCCAGCGCCTTTAGCGGGATGACAGATACGCAGTATTTT | 14 | - | TRBJ2-3 | TRBD2 | TRBV28
CASSQVGLNEGTQYF | TGTGCCAGCAGCCAAGTCGGGCTCAACGAAGGGACCCAGTACTTC | 15 | once | TRBJ2-5 | - | TRBV4-2
CASGRYRESYEQYF | TGTGCCAGCGGACGATACAGGGAATCCTACGAGCAGTACTTC | 14 | - | TRBJ2-7 | - | TRBV12-3/TRBV12-4
CASSDSGGNLNEQFF | TGTGCCAGCAGCGATAGCGGGGGGAATCTCAATGAGCAGTTCTTC | 15 | - | TRBJ2-1 | TRBD2 | TRBV9
CASSRKSTGTQETQYF | TGTGCCAGCAGTCGTAAATCGACAGGAACACAAGAGACCCAGTACTTC | 16 | - | TRBJ2-5 | - | TRBV27
CASSIDWSSYEQYF | TGTGCCAGCAGTATCGACTGGAGCTCCTACGAGCAGTACTTC | 14 | few | TRBJ2-7 | - | TRBV2